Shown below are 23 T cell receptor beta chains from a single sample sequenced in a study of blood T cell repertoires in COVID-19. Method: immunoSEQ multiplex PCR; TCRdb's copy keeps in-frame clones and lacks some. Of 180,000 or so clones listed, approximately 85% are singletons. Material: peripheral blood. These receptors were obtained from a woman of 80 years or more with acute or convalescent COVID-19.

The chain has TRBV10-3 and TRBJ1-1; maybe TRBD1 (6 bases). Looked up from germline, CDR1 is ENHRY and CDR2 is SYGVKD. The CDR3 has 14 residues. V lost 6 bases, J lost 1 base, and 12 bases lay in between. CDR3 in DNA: TGTGCCATCAGGGGGGACACTCCGAACACTGAAGCTTTCTTT. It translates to CAIRGDTPNTEAFF.

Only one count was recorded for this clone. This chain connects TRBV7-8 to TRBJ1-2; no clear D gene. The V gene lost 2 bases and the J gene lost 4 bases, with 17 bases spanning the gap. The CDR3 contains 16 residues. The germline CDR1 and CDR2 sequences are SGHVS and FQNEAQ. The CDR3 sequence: CASSLSLQVSPYGYTF. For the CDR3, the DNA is TGTGCCAGCAGCTTAAGTCTCCAGGTGTCCCCCTATGGCTACACCTTC.

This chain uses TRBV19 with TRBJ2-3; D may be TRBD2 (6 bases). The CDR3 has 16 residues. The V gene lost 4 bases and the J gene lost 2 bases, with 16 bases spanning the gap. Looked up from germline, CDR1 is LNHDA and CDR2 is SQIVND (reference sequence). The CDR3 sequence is CASSNLGGIYTDTQYF. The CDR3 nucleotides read TGTGCCAGTAGTAACTTGGGGGGAATCTACACAGATACGCAGTATTTT.

CDR3 coding DNA: TGCGCCAGCAGCCCCACCGGGGGGACAAGGGGGATTCCAAACATTCAGTACTTC. It is translated as CASSPTGGTRGIPNIQYF. The V gene is TRBV5-1, the J gene TRBJ2-4, with a weak D call TRBD2 (7 bases). Germline V gene data show CDR1 as SGHRS and CDR2 as YFSETQ. Trimming pared 4 bases from V and 6 bases from J, leaving 26 bases between. This CDR3 has 18 amino acids.

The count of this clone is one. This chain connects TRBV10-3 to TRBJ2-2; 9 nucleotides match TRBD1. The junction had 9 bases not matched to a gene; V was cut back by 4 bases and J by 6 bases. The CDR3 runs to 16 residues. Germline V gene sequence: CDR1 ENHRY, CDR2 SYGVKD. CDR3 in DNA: TGTGCCATCAGTGGCCGGGACAGGGTCGGGTCCGGGGAGCTGTTTTTT. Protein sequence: CAISGRDRVGSGELFF.

CDR3 amino acids: CASSLLTGDTEAFF. The CDR3, as DNA: TGCGCCAGCAGCCTTTTGACAGGGGACACTGAAGCTTTCTTT. V is TRBV5-1 and J is TRBJ1-1; 8 bases align to TRBD1. The CDR3 has 14 amino acids. The V gene's germline CDR1 is SGHRS and CDR2 YFSETQ. The J segment lost 3 bases and the V segment lost 4 bases, leaving 5 bases of the junction unmatched.

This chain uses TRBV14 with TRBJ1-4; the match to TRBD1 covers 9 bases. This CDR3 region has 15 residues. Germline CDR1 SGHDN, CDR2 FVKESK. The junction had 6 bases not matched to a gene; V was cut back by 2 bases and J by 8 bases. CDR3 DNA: TGTGCCAGCAGCCAAAGGACAGGGGTAACCGAAAAACTGTTTTTT. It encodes CASSQRTGVTEKLFF.

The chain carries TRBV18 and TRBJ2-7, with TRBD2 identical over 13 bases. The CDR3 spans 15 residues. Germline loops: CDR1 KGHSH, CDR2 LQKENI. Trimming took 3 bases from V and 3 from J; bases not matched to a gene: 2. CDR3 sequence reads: CASSPGTSGIYEQYF. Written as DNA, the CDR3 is TGTGCCAGCTCACCCGGGACTAGCGGGATCTACGAGCAGTACTTC.

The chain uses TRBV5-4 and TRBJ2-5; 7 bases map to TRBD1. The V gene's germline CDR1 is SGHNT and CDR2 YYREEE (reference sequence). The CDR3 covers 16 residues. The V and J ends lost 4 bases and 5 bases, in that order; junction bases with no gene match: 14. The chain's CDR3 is CASSPAQGDIQETQYF. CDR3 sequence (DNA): TGTGCCAGCAGCCCGGCCCAGGGGGACATTCAGGAGACCCAGTACTTC.

The CDR3 nucleotides read TGTGCCAGCAGTTACTCGTACGCTAGCGGCACAGATACGCAGTATTTT. This encodes CASSYSYASGTDTQYF. V is TRBV6-6 and J is TRBJ2-3, with D possibly TRBD2 on 6 matching bases. Germline V lookup: CDR1 MNHNY, CDR2 SVGAGI (reference sequence). Trimming took off 0 bases at V and 1 base at J, with 11 bases between the two ends. The CDR3 covers 16 residues.

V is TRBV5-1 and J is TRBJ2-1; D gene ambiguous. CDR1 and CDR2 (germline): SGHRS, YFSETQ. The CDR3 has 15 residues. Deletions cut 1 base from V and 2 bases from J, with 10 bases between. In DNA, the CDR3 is TGCGCCAGCAGCTTGCCGGGTGGAACCTACAATGAGCAGTTCTTC. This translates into CASSLPGGTYNEQFF.

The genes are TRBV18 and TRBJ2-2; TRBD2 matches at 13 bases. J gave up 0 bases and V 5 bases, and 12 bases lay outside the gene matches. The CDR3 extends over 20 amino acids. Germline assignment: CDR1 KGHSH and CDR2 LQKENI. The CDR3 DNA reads TGTGCCAGCTCATCCTTGCCGGGACTAGCGGGGCCCTCGAACACCGGGGAGCTGTTTTTT. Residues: CASSSLPGLAGPSNTGELFF.

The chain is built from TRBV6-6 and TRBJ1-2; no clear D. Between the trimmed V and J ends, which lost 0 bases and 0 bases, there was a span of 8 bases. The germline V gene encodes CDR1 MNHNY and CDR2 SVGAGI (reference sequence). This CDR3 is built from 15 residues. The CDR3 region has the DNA TGTGCCAGCAGTTACTCTGGGAGAGCTAACTATGGCTACACCTTC. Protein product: CASSYSGRANYGYTF.

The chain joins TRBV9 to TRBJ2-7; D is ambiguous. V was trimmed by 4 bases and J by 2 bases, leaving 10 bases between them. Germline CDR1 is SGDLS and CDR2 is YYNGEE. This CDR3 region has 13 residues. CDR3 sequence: CASSPRSAYEQYF. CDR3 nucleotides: TGTGCCAGCAGCCCCCGGAGCGCCTACGAGCAGTACTTC.

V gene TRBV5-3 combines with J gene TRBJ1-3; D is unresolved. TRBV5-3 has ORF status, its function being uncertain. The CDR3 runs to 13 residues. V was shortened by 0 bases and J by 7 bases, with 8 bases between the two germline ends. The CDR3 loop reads CARSLAFPNTIYF. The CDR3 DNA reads TGTGCCAGAAGCTTGGCTTTTCCGAACACCATATATTTT.

CDR3 in DNA: TGTGCCAGCAGCCCACGGGCGGGCGGAGGTCTTTACAATGAGCAGTTCTTC. Its protein is CASSPRAGGGLYNEQFF. The V call is TRBV5-6, the J call TRBJ2-1; D possibly corresponds to TRBD2 (5 bases). The V and J ends lost 4 bases and 4 bases respectively, with 21 bases between them. The CDR3 is 17 amino acids. The germline gives CDR1 SGHDT, CDR2 YYEEEE.

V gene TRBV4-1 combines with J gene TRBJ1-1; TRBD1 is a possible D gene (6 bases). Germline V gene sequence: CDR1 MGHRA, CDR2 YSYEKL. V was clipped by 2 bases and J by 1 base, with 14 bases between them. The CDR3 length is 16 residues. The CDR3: CASSQIAGTWNTEAFF. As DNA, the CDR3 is TGCGCCAGCAGCCAAATCGCCGGGACATGGAACACTGAAGCTTTCTTT.

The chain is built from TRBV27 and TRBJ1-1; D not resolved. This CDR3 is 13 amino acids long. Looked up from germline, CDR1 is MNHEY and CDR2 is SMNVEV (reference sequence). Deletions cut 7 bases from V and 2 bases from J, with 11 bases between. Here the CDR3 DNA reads TGTGCCAGCAAAGGAGGGCTCAACACTGAAGCTTTCTTT. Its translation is CASKGGLNTEAFF.

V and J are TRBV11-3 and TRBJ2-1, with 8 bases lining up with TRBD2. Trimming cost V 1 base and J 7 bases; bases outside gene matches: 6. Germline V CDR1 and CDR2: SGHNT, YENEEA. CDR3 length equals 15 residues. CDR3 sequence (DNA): TGTGCCAGCAGCTTAGTAAGCGGGAGTCGAAATGAGCAGTTCTTC. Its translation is CASSLVSGSRNEQFF.

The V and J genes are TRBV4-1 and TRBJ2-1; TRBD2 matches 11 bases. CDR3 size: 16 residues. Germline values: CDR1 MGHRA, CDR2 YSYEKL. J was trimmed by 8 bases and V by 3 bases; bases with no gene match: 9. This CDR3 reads CASSQSALAGVDEQFF. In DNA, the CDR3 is TGCGCCAGCAGCCAGTCGGCACTAGCGGGAGTCGATGAGCAGTTCTTC.

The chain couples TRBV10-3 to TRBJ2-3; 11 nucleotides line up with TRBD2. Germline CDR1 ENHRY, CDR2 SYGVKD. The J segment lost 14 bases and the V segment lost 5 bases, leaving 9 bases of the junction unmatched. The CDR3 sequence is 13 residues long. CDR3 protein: CAISSGTSGLGYF. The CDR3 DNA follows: TGTGCCATCAGTTCCGGGACTAGCGGTTTAGGGTATTTT.

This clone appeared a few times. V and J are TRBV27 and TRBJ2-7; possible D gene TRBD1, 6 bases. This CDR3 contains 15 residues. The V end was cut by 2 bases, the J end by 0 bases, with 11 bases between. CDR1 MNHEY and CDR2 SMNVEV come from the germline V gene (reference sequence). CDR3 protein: CASSLGQKISYEQYF. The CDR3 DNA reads TGTGCCAGCAGTTTAGGACAGAAGATCTCCTACGAGCAGTACTTC.

CDR3 sequence reads: CASKGLAAEQFF. The DNA for the CDR3 is TGTGCCAGCAAGGGACTAGCGGCTGAGCAGTTCTTC. J is TRBJ2-1 and V is TRBV6-5, with 11 bases matching TRBD2. CDR1 is MNHEY and CDR2 is SVGAGI in the germline V gene. Trimming cost V 7 bases and J 9 bases; bases outside gene matches: 2. This CDR3 has 12 residues.